Listed below are T cell receptor beta chains from one sample, sequenced in a study of read filtering for tumor transcriptome and immune sequencing. Each CDR3 protein gets one entry after TCRdb re-called the reads with MiXCR. The table records about 40,000 distinct CDR3 sequences, about an eighth of them present only once. Sequenced sample: a population of CD138-negative cells sorted from bone marrow. The receptors were sampled from a donor at least 40 years old with multiple myeloma. CDR3s include the opening cysteine and the closing phenylalanine or tryptophan. Each record gives: CDR3 length, D gene, J gene, clone size, V gene, CDR3 DNA, CDR3 protein. A D gene is named only where the DNA matches it firmly. Clone size is shown for a subset of rows, as once, few, many or a class of expanded clone.

cdr3_length: 12; d_call: .; j_call: TRBJ2-2; clone_size: many; v_call: TRBV20-1; cdr3_nt: TGCAGTGCCCTTGGGAACACCGGGGAGCTGTTTTTT; cdr3_aa: CSALGNTGELFF
cdr3_length: 14; d_call: .; j_call: TRBJ1-4; clone_size: many; v_call: TRBV5-1; cdr3_nt: TGCGCCAGCAGCATTGGACGGGGGTATGAAAAACTGTTTTTT; cdr3_aa: CASSIGRGYEKLFF
cdr3_length: 14; d_call: .; j_call: TRBJ2-3; clone_size: few; v_call: TRBV20-1; cdr3_nt: TGCAGTGCTAGAGATAGGACAGTTAGAGGTACGCAGTATTTT; cdr3_aa: CSARDRTVRGTQYF
cdr3_length: 14; d_call: TRBD1; j_call: TRBJ1-1; clone_size: many; v_call: TRBV12-3/TRBV12-4; cdr3_nt: TGTGCCAGCAGTACTTGGGACAGGGGTACCGAAGCTTTCTTT; cdr3_aa: CASSTWDRGTEAFF
cdr3_length: 12; d_call: .; j_call: TRBJ2-2; clone_size: many; v_call: TRBV20-1; cdr3_nt: TGCAGTGCTAGAGACCCGCTCGGGGAGCTGTTTTTT; cdr3_aa: CSARDPLGELFF
cdr3_length: 15; d_call: TRBD1; j_call: TRBJ2-7; clone_size: few; v_call: TRBV2; cdr3_nt: TGTGCCATCAAAGCTCTAGGACAGGGGTTCGACGAGCAGTACTTC; cdr3_aa: CAIKALGQGFDEQYF
cdr3_length: 18; d_call: .; j_call: TRBJ2-3; clone_size: many; v_call: TRBV5-6; cdr3_nt: TGTGCCAGCAGCTTGGAGGGGACAGGCGGGGGGTCCTCAGATACGCAGTATTTT; cdr3_aa: CASSLEGTGGGSSDTQYF
cdr3_length: 13; d_call: .; j_call: TRBJ2-7; clone_size: many; v_call: TRBV5-1; cdr3_nt: TGCGCCAGCAGCTCCCTTTCTTCAAGCGAGCAGTACTTC; cdr3_aa: CASSSLSSSEQYF
cdr3_length: 17; d_call: .; j_call: TRBJ1-1; clone_size: many; v_call: TRBV5-1; cdr3_nt: TGCGCCAGCAGCTTTTCCGTGGGGGGCATTATGAACACTGAAGCTTTCTTT; cdr3_aa: CASSFSVGGIMNTEAFF
cdr3_length: 15; d_call: TRBD1; j_call: TRBJ2-2; clone_size: many; v_call: TRBV28; cdr3_nt: TGTGCCAGCAGTTTAGGGACAGGGTGGCCCGGGGAGCTGTTTTTT; cdr3_aa: CASSLGTGWPGELFF
cdr3_length: 15; d_call: .; j_call: TRBJ2-2; clone_size: many; v_call: TRBV9; cdr3_nt: TGTGCCAGCAGCGAAATGGGGGTAGTAACCGGGGAGCTGTTTTTT; cdr3_aa: CASSEMGVVTGELFF
cdr3_length: 15; d_call: .; j_call: TRBJ1-4; clone_size: .; v_call: TRBV4-1; cdr3_nt: TGCGCCAGCGGCCCCCGAGGGTTCGCTAATGAAAAACTGTTTTTT; cdr3_aa: CASGPRGFANEKLFF
cdr3_length: 14; d_call: .; j_call: TRBJ2-5; clone_size: many; v_call: TRBV7-9; cdr3_nt: TGTGCCAGCAGCCACCTCGACCGGGAAAAGACCCAGTACTTC; cdr3_aa: CASSHLDREKTQYF
cdr3_length: 15; d_call: .; j_call: TRBJ2-2; clone_size: many; v_call: TRBV11-3; cdr3_nt: TGTGCCAGCAGCCCAGGTCGGCGGAACACCGGGGAGCTGTTTTTT; cdr3_aa: CASSPGRRNTGELFF
cdr3_length: 13; d_call: .; j_call: TRBJ2-1; clone_size: medium-sized; v_call: TRBV5-5; cdr3_nt: TGTGCCAGCAGCCTCCCCCCTCGGTATGAGCAGTTCTTC; cdr3_aa: CASSLPPRYEQFF
cdr3_length: 16; d_call: .; j_call: TRBJ1-1; clone_size: .; v_call: TRBV7-9; cdr3_nt: TGTGCCAGCAGTTTCCCGCCGGGGGAGGGGAGGACTGAAGCTTTCTTT; cdr3_aa: CASSFPPGEGRTEAFF
cdr3_length: 15; d_call: .; j_call: TRBJ1-1; clone_size: many; v_call: TRBV12-5; cdr3_nt: TGTGCTAGTGGTTTGACCCGACGGGGCTACACTGAAGCTTTCTTT; cdr3_aa: CASGLTRRGYTEAFF
cdr3_length: 16; d_call: TRBD2; j_call: TRBJ2-5; clone_size: many; v_call: TRBV2; cdr3_nt: TGTGCCAGCAGCGGGCGCGAAGCGGGGGGGCCAGAGACCCAGTACTTC; cdr3_aa: CASSGREAGGPETQYF
cdr3_length: 17; d_call: .; j_call: TRBJ2-5; clone_size: many; v_call: TRBV28; cdr3_nt: TGTGCCAGCAGTTTAACTGCAGGCACCCTTGGCCAAGAGACCCAGTACTTC; cdr3_aa: CASSLTAGTLGQETQYF
cdr3_length: 13; d_call: .; j_call: TRBJ2-5; clone_size: many; v_call: TRBV11-3; cdr3_nt: TGTGCCAGCAGCTTATCAACCCAAGAGACCCAGTACTTC; cdr3_aa: CASSLSTQETQYF
cdr3_length: 18; d_call: TRBD1; j_call: TRBJ1-1; clone_size: many; v_call: TRBV7-2; cdr3_nt: TGTGCCAGCTCAACACCCCGGGACAGGGGCCTGTGGGGCACTGAAGCTTTCTTT; cdr3_aa: CASSTPRDRGLWGTEAFF
cdr3_length: 14; d_call: TRBD1; j_call: TRBJ2-2; clone_size: many; v_call: TRBV6-4; cdr3_nt: TGTGCCAGCAGTGACTGGCAGGGGGCCGGGGAGCTGTTTTTT; cdr3_aa: CASSDWQGAGELFF
cdr3_length: 14; d_call: TRBD1; j_call: TRBJ1-1; clone_size: many; v_call: TRBV20-1; cdr3_nt: TGCAGTGCTATCAGGAGACAGGGAGTCCCTGAAGCTTTCTTT; cdr3_aa: CSAIRRQGVPEAFF
cdr3_length: 16; d_call: TRBD2; j_call: TRBJ2-3; clone_size: many; v_call: TRBV18; cdr3_nt: TGTGCCAGCTCAGCACTCCGCGGGGGAGGCATAAATACGCAGTATTTT; cdr3_aa: CASSALRGGGINTQYF
cdr3_length: 13; d_call: .; j_call: TRBJ2-1; clone_size: many; v_call: TRBV28; cdr3_nt: TGTGCCAGCAGTTTAGTGCAGGGTAATGAGCAGTTCTTC; cdr3_aa: CASSLVQGNEQFF
cdr3_length: 12; d_call: .; j_call: TRBJ2-7; clone_size: many; v_call: TRBV7-6; cdr3_nt: TGTGCCAGCAGTTCAACAGGATACGAGCAGTACTTC; cdr3_aa: CASSSTGYEQYF
cdr3_length: 21; d_call: TRBD2; j_call: TRBJ2-3; clone_size: many; v_call: TRBV28; cdr3_nt: TGTGCCAGCAGTTTAGGGACCCGACAGGACCAACTAGCGGGGGCGACAGATACGCAGTATTTT; cdr3_aa: CASSLGTRQDQLAGATDTQYF
cdr3_length: 16; d_call: .; j_call: TRBJ2-5; clone_size: many; v_call: TRBV12-3/TRBV12-4; cdr3_nt: TGTGCCAGCAGTTTGGGACGCGCGAGGCTCCAAGAGACCCAGTACTTC; cdr3_aa: CASSLGRARLQETQYF
cdr3_length: 16; d_call: .; j_call: TRBJ2-1; clone_size: many; v_call: TRBV20-1; cdr3_nt: TGCAGTGCACACCAGAATCCCGCGAGCTCCTACAATGAGCAGTTCTTC; cdr3_aa: CSAHQNPASSYNEQFF
cdr3_length: 15; d_call: .; j_call: TRBJ1-1; clone_size: many; v_call: TRBV11-2; cdr3_nt: TGTGCCAGCAGCCCTTATACGAGGACCCCCATTGGAGCTTTCTTT; cdr3_aa: CASSPYTRTPIGAFF
cdr3_length: 15; d_call: TRBD1; j_call: TRBJ2-1; clone_size: medium-sized; v_call: TRBV7-8; cdr3_nt: TGTGCCAGCAGCTACCAGACAGGGATCTCCAATGAGCAGTTCTTC; cdr3_aa: CASSYQTGISNEQFF
cdr3_length: 15; d_call: .; j_call: TRBJ1-1; clone_size: many; v_call: TRBV5-6; cdr3_nt: TGTGCCAGCAGCTTGGTCCCCAGGGATGGGGGTGAAGCTTTCTTT; cdr3_aa: CASSLVPRDGGEAFF
cdr3_length: 20; d_call: .; j_call: TRBJ2-1; clone_size: many; v_call: TRBV7-2; cdr3_nt: TGTGCCAGCAGCTCACCCGGGGGCTTGGGGGGGCTGAGCTCCTACAATGAGCAGTTCTTC; cdr3_aa: CASSSPGGLGGLSSYNEQFF
cdr3_length: 13; d_call: TRBD1; j_call: TRBJ2-5; clone_size: .; v_call: TRBV7-2; cdr3_nt: TGTGCCAGCTCCCGGGACAGGGGATGGACCCAGTACTTC; cdr3_aa: CASSRDRGWTQYF
cdr3_length: 15; d_call: TRBD1; j_call: TRBJ2-7; clone_size: many; v_call: TRBV27; cdr3_nt: TGTGCCAGCAGGCGTACCGGGACAGCGATCTACGAGCAGTACTTC; cdr3_aa: CASRRTGTAIYEQYF
cdr3_length: 12; d_call: .; j_call: TRBJ1-5; clone_size: few; v_call: TRBV28; cdr3_nt: TGTGCCAGCAGACCGGGGCATCAGCCCCAGCATTTT; cdr3_aa: CASRPGHQPQHF
cdr3_length: 18; d_call: .; j_call: TRBJ1-5; clone_size: many; v_call: TRBV6-1; cdr3_nt: TGTGCCAGCAGTGGGCCCGAACGTCGGACAGCAAGCAATCAGCCCCAGCATTTT; cdr3_aa: CASSGPERRTASNQPQHF
cdr3_length: 14; d_call: .; j_call: TRBJ2-1; clone_size: many; v_call: TRBV6-5; cdr3_nt: TGTGCCAGCTACAGCGAAGGCTCCTACAATGAGCAGTTCTTC; cdr3_aa: CASYSEGSYNEQFF
cdr3_length: 13; d_call: .; j_call: TRBJ2-1; clone_size: many; v_call: TRBV10-3; cdr3_nt: TGTGCCATCAGTGCCGGGGGTAGCTATGAGCAGTTCTTC; cdr3_aa: CAISAGGSYEQFF
cdr3_length: 15; d_call: .; j_call: TRBJ1-6; clone_size: many; v_call: TRBV7-8; cdr3_nt: TGTGCCAGCAGCTTAGTCCGGATGAACAATTCACCCCTCCACTTT; cdr3_aa: CASSLVRMNNSPLHF
cdr3_length: 12; d_call: .; j_call: TRBJ2-5; clone_size: many; v_call: TRBV7-9; cdr3_nt: TGTGCCAGCAGCTTAGCAGGAAAGACCCAGTACTTC; cdr3_aa: CASSLAGKTQYF
cdr3_length: 15; d_call: TRBD2; j_call: TRBJ2-1; clone_size: .; v_call: TRBV5-1; cdr3_nt: TGCGCCAACAGCTTGGGGGGGGGTGACTACAATGAGCAGTTCTTC; cdr3_aa: CANSLGGGDYNEQFF
cdr3_length: 14; d_call: .; j_call: TRBJ1-1; clone_size: many; v_call: TRBV6-5; cdr3_nt: TGTGCCAGCAGCCGCTCTCGGACAGTTTTTGAAGCTTTCTTT; cdr3_aa: CASSRSRTVFEAFF
cdr3_length: 16; d_call: .; j_call: TRBJ2-2; clone_size: many; v_call: TRBV18; cdr3_nt: TGTGCCAGCTCACCATATCAGAGATCGAACACCGGGGAGCTGTTTTTT; cdr3_aa: CASSPYQRSNTGELFF
cdr3_length: 17; d_call: .; j_call: TRBJ2-2; clone_size: many; v_call: TRBV14; cdr3_nt: TGTGCCAGCAGCCAAGATGGGGGCAGGGAAGTACCCGGGGAGCTGTTTTTT; cdr3_aa: CASSQDGGREVPGELFF